The 14 T cell receptor beta chains below come from one sample, sequenced in a study of blood T cell repertoires in COVID-19 (TCRdb year 2020). Library construction relied on the immunoSEQ multiplex PCR assay. TCRdb carries this immuneACCESS record with in-frame sequences only. Its versions omit some clonotypes, under half of them owing to an unresolved V gene in the studies checked, with the rest unexplained. The table for this sample lists approximately 470,000 clones; about 85% of them were counted only once. The top ten constitute roughly 0.72% of the sample. The specimen was PBMCs or T cells enriched from blood (not recorded which). These receptors all stem from a woman aged 18-35 years who had recovered from COVID-19.

This chain links TRBV6-1 with TRBJ2-5, with D possibly matching TRBD1 (5 bases). CDR1 and CDR2 from the germline V gene are MNHNS and SASEGT. Trimming removed 2 bases from V and 2 bases from J, with 15 bases in between. The CDR3 length is 16 residues. CDR3 DNA sequence: TGTGCCAGCAGTGAAAGGAGTGGCAGGGTGCAAGAGACCCAGTACTTC. Residues: CASSERSGRVQETQYF.

This clone was recorded only once. The chain employs TRBV2 and TRBJ2-1; D not resolved. The CDR3 sequence is 14 residues long. Trimming shortened V by 0 bases and J by 8 bases, and 11 bases separated the two germline ends. Germline V lookup: CDR1 SNHLY, CDR2 FYNNEI. As DNA, the CDR3 is TGTGCCAGCAGTGAAGCTCGAGCCCGCGATGAGCAGTTCTTC. This codes for CASSEARARDEQFF.

Details on this clone: Other DNA sequences of this sample code for an identical CDR3. The CDR3 nucleotides are TGTGCCAGCAGCCAAGATCTGGCGGGGGGACTAGAGACCCAGTACTTC. It translates to CASSQDLAGGLETQYF. The V call is TRBV3-1 (or the pseudogene TRBV3-2), the J call TRBJ2-5; 8 bases align to TRBD2. CDR3 length: 16 residues. Germline CDR1 and CDR2: LGHDT and YNNKEL (reference sequence). The trim removed 0 bases at V and 4 bases at J, leaving 7 bases unmatched.

The V gene is TRBV30, the J gene TRBJ2-5; 7 nucleotides agree with TRBD2. Trimming took 4 bases from V and 7 from J; bases not matched to a gene: 12. There are 14 residues in the CDR3. From germline, CDR1 is GTSNPN and CDR2 SVGIG (reference sequence). CDR3 in amino acids: CAWTRSGTQGTQYF. In nucleotides, the CDR3 is TGTGCCTGGACAAGAAGCGGGACTCAGGGGACCCAGTACTTC.

This clone appeared once. The V and J genes are TRBV30 and TRBJ2-2; possible D gene TRBD1, 5 bases. V lost 4 bases and J 4 bases, leaving 13 bases between the germline ends. CDR3 size: 14 residues. Per the germline V gene, CDR1 is GTSNPN and CDR2 is SVGIG (reference sequence). The CDR3 nucleotides read TGTGCCTGGATACCGAGACAGTTCACCGGGGAGCTGTTTTTT. As protein: CAWIPRQFTGELFF.

The chain recombines TRBV4-1 with TRBJ1-4; TRBD1 is a possible D gene (5 bases). This CDR3 has 15 amino acids. The V end lost 0 bases, the J end lost 7 bases, and 12 bases lay between the germline ends. From germline, CDR1 is MGHRA and CDR2 YSYEKL. Here the CDR3 reads CASSQERGLGEKLFF. DNA for the CDR3: TGCGCCAGCAGCCAAGAAAGGGGTTTAGGTGAAAAACTGTTTTTT.

The V and J genes are TRBV5-8 and TRBJ2-5; 14 nucleotides align to TRBD2. Trimming at V came to 4 bases and at J to 5 bases, leaving 10 bases not matched to a gene. Looked up from germline, CDR1 is SGHTS and CDR2 is YDEGEE. The CDR3 loop spans 17 amino acids. CDR3 region: CASSPGLAGGLGETQYF. CDR3 coding DNA: TGTGCCAGCAGCCCCGGACTAGCGGGGGGTCTCGGGGAGACCCAGTACTTC. The full variable domain, rest sourced from reference TRBV5-8 and TRBJ2-5, is EAGVTQSPTHLIKTRGQQATLRCSPISGHTSVYWYQQALGLGLQFLLWYDEGEERNRGNFPPRFSGRQFPNYSSELNVNALELEDSALYLCASSPGLAGGLGETQYFGPGTRLLVL.

The rearrangement joins TRBV7-2 to TRBJ1-4; D gene uncertain. CDR3 length: 14 amino acids. CDR1 SGHTA and CDR2 FQGNSA come from the germline V gene. Deletions cut 3 bases from V and 7 bases from J, with 12 bases between. The DNA for the CDR3 is TGTGCCAGCAGCTTCACATGGGGAGGTGAAAAACTGTTTTTT. Translating gives CASSFTWGGEKLFF.

The gene calls are TRBV11-2 and TRBJ1-2, with D perhaps matching TRBD1 (6 bases). Germline V gene lookup returns CDR1 SGHAT and CDR2 FQNNGV. The CDR3 runs to 11 residues. V lost 4 bases and J 8 bases, leaving 8 bases between the germline ends. For the CDR3, the DNA is TGTGCCAGCAGCTCAGGGGTAGGCTACACCTTC. It yields the protein CASSSGVGYTF.

The chain is built from TRBV7-2 and TRBJ2-1, with 7 bases fitting TRBD1. J lost 8 bases, V lost 2 bases, and 9 bases had no gene match. CDR1 and CDR2 from the germline V gene are SGHTA and FQGNSA. CDR3 length equals 15 residues. As DNA, the CDR3 is TGTGCCAGCAGCTTAAACAGGGGCTCGCGAGATGAGCAGTTCTTC. Translating gives CASSLNRGSRDEQFF.

The chain employs TRBV5-4 and TRBJ2-7; no firm D call. The germline CDR1 and CDR2 sequences are SGHNT and YYREEE (reference sequence). The CDR3 contains 15 residues. V dropped 0 bases and J dropped 1 base, with 11 bases sitting between them. CDR3 residues: CASSLDQFPSYEQYF. The CDR3 DNA sequence: TGTGCCAGCAGCTTGGATCAGTTTCCTTCCTACGAGCAGTACTTC.

The chain couples TRBV2 to TRBJ2-3, with D possibly being TRBD2 (5 bases). The V end lost 6 bases, the J end lost 0 bases, and 10 bases lay between the germline ends. This CDR3 comprises 14 residues. Germline V gene sequence: CDR1 SNHLY, CDR2 FYNNEI. CDR3 DNA: TGTGCCAGCAGGGAGCGGAGAAGCACAGATACGCAGTATTTT. Translated, it gives CASRERRSTDTQYF.

There are a few counts of this clone. The chain carries TRBV5-4 and TRBJ1-2, with D unclear. The V end was cut by 4 bases, the J end by 4 bases, with 17 bases between. CDR3 length equals 15 residues. Germline loops: CDR1 SGHNT, CDR2 YYREEE (reference sequence). The CDR3 DNA sequence: TGTGCCAGCAGCCATACCGGCGTGGAGAGCTATGGCTACACCTTC. Amino acids: CASSHTGVESYGYTF.

This chain links TRBV5-4 with TRBJ2-5; maybe TRBD1 (6 bases). Germline assignment: CDR1 SGHNT and CDR2 YYREEE (reference sequence). The CDR3 spans 16 residues. V was cut by 0 bases and J by 2 bases, with 14 bases left in between. In DNA, the CDR3 is TGTGCCAGCAGCTTGGCCCCCGGACAGAATCAAGAGACCCAGTACTTC. Translated, it gives CASSLAPGQNQETQYF. The full variable domain, rest sourced from reference TRBV5-4 and TRBJ2-5, is ETGVTQSPTHLIKTRGQQVTLRCSSQSGHNTVSWYQQALGQGPQFIFQYYREEENGRGNFPPRFSGLQFPNYSSELNVNALELDDSALYLCASSLAPGQNQETQYFGPGTRLLVL.